This record covers a single T cell receptor (beta chain). In the study's own analysis: For nucleated cells, counts were estimated from reference gene primer amplification. This table comes from immunoSEQ multiplex PCR, and its TCRdb copy is limited to in-frame clones, with some not included. From that table come the V and J calls and clone size; the DNA was used to work out D and trimming. The sample lists tens of thousands of clones, around 90% seen once, with 8% to 10% in the top ten. The sample comes from a study of blood T cell repertoires in COVID-19. Study summary: Whether acute or convalescent, the COVID-19 samples came from the United States, Italy and Spain. T cells, B-cell-depleted T cells, or PBMCs supplied cDNA or gDNA.

The germline CDR1 and CDR2 sequences are SGHRS and YFSETQ. This CDR3 has 14 residues. V lost 1 base, J lost 5 bases, and 5 bases stayed unmatched. The receptor was derived from a human donor in a cohort sampled during active COVID-19. The chain combines TRBV5-1 with TRBJ1-1, with TRBD1 matching over 7 bases. The specimen sequenced was peripheral blood. CDR3: CASSLQGGETEAFF. The CDR3 DNA follows: TGCGCCAGCAGCTTGCAAGGGGGCGAAACTGAAGCTTTCTTT.